This TCR beta chain was captured in a study of identical twins. Trimming took off 5 bases at V and 0 bases at J, with 11 bases between the two ends. This CDR3 contains 14 residues. Only a few counts were recorded for this clonotype. TCRdb reprocessed the 5' RACE reads with MiXCR, giving one entry per CDR3 protein. The sample records 450,000 to 650,000 distinct CDR3 sequences, nearly 15% being singletons. These data also formed part of another study, on yellow fever vaccine responses in identical twins.

The TCR sequence derives from a woman between 18 and 30 years old in good health. This rearrangement joins TRBV12-3 or TRBV12-4 to TRBJ2-7, with D unclear. Sequencing was done on a sample of CD4+ T cells sorted from blood. DNA for the CDR3: TGTGCCAGCAGTCCCCACCCCATCTCCTACGAGCAGTACTTC. Translated, it gives CASSPHPISYEQYF.